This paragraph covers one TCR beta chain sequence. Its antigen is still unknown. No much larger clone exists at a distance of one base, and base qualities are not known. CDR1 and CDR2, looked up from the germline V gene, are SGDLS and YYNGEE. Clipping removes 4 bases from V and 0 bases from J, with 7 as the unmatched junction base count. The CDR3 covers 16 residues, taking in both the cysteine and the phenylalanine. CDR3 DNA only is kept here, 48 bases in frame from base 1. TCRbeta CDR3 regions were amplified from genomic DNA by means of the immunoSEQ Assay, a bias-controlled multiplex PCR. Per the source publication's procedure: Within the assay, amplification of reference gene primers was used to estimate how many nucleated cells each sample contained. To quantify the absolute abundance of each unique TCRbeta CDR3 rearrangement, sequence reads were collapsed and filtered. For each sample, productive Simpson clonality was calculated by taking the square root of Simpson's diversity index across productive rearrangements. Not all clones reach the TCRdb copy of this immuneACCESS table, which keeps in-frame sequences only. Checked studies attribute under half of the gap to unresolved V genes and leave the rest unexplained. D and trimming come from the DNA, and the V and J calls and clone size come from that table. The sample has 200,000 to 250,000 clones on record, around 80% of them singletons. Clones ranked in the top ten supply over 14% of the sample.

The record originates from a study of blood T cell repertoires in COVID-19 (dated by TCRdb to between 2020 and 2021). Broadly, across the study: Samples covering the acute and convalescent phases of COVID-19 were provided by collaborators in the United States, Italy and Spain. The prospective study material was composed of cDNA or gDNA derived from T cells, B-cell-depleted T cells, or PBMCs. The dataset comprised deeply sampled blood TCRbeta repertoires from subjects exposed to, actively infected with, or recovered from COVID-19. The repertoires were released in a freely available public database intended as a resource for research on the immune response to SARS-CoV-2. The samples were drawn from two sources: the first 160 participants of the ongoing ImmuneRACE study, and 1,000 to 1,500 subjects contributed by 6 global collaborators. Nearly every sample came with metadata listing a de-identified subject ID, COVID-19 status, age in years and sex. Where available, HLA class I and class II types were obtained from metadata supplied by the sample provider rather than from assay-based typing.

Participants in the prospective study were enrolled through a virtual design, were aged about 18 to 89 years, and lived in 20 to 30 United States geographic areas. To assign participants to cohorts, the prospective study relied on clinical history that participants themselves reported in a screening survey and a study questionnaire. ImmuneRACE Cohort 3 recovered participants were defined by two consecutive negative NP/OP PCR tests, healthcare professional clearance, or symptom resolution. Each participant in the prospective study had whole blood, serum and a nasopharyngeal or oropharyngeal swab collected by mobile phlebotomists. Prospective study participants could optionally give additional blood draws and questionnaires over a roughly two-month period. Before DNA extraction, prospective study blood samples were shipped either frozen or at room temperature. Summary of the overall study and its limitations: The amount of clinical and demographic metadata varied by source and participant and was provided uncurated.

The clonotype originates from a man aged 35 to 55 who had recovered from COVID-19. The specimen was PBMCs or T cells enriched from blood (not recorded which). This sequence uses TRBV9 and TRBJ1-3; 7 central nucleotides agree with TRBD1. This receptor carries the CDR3 CASSPRTGVSGNTIYF. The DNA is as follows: TGTGCCAGCAGCCCAAGGACAGGAGTCTCTGGAAACACCATATATTTT.